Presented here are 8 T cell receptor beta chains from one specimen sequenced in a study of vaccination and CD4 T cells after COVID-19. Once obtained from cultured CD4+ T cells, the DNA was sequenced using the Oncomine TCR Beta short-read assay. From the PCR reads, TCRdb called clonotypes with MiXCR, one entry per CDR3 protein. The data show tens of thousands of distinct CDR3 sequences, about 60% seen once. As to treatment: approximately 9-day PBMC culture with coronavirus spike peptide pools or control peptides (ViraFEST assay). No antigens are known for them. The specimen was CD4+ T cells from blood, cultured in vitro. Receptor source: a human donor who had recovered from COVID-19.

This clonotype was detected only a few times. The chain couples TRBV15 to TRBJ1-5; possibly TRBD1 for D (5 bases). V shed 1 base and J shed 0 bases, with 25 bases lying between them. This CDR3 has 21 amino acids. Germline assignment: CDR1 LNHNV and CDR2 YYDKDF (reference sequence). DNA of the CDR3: TGTGCCACCAGCAGAGCAGGGCAGGTTTTGCCGGAAATCTATAGCAATCAGCCCCAGCATTTT. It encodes CATSRAGQVLPEIYSNQPQHF. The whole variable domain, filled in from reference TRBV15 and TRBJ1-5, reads DAMVIQNPRYQVTQFGKPVTLSCSQTLNHNVMYWYQQKSSQAPKLLFHYYDKDFNNEADTPDNFQSRRPNTSFCFLDIRSPGLGDTAMYLCATSRAGQVLPEIYSNQPQHFGDGTRLSIL.

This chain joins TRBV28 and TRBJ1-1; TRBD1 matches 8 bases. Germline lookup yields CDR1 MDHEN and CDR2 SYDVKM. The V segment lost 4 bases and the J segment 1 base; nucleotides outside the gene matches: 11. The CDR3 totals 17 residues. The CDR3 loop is CASSSPGRGLSNTEAFF. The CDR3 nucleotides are TGTGCCAGCAGTTCCCCGGGCAGGGGGCTTTCGAACACTGAAGCTTTCTTT.

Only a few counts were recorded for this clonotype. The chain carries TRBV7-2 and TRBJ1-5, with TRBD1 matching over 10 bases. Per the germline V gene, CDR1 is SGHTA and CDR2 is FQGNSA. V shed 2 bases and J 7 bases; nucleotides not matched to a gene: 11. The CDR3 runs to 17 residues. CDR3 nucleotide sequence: TGTGCCAGCAGCTTACCGGGACAGGGGAAAGGAGGCCAGCCCCAGCATTTT. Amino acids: CASSLPGQGKGGQPQHF. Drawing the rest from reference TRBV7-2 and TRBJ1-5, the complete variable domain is GAGVSQSPSNKVTEKGKDVELRCDPISGHTALYWYRQSLGQGLEFLIYFQGNSAPDKSGLPSDRFSAERTGGSVSTLTIQRTQQEDSAVYLCASSLPGQGKGGQPQHFGDGTRLSIL.

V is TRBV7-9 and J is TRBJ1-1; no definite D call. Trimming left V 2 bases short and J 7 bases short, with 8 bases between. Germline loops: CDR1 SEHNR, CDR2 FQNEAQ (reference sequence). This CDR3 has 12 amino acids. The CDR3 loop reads CASSLLGDEAFF. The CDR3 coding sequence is TGTGCCAGCAGCTTACTCGGGGATGAAGCTTTCTTT.

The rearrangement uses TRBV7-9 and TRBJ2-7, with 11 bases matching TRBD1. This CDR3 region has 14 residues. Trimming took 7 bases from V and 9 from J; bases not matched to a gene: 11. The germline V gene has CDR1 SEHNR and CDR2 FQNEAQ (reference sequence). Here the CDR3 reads CASNTGGQGAVQYF. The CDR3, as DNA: TGTGCCAGCAACACGGGCGGACAGGGGGCGGTGCAGTACTTC.

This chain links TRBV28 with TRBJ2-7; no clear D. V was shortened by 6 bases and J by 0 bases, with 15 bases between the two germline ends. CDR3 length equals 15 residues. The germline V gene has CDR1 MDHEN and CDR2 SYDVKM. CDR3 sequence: CASRVDLESSYEQYF. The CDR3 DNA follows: TGTGCCAGCAGGGTGGACCTCGAAAGCTCCTACGAGCAGTACTTC. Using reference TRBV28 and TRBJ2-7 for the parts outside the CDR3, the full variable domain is DVKVTQSSRYLVKRTGEKVFLECVQDMDHENMFWYRQDPGLGLRLIYFSYDVKMKEKGDIPEGYSVSREKKERFSLILESASTNQTSMYLCASRVDLESSYEQYFGPGTRLTVT.

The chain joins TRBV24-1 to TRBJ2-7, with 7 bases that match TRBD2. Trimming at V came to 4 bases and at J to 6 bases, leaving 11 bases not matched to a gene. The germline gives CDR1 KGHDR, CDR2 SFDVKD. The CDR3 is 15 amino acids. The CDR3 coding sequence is TGTGCCACCAGTGACCCCCGGAGACTAGCAGGCGAGCAGTACTTC. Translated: CATSDPRRLAGEQYF.

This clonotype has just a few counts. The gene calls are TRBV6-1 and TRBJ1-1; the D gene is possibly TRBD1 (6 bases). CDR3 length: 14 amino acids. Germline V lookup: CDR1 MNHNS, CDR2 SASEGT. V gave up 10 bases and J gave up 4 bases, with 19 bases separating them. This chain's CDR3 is CATTENRVGTEAFF. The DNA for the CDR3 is TGTGCCACGACAGAAAACAGGGTCGGCACTGAAGCTTTCTTT.